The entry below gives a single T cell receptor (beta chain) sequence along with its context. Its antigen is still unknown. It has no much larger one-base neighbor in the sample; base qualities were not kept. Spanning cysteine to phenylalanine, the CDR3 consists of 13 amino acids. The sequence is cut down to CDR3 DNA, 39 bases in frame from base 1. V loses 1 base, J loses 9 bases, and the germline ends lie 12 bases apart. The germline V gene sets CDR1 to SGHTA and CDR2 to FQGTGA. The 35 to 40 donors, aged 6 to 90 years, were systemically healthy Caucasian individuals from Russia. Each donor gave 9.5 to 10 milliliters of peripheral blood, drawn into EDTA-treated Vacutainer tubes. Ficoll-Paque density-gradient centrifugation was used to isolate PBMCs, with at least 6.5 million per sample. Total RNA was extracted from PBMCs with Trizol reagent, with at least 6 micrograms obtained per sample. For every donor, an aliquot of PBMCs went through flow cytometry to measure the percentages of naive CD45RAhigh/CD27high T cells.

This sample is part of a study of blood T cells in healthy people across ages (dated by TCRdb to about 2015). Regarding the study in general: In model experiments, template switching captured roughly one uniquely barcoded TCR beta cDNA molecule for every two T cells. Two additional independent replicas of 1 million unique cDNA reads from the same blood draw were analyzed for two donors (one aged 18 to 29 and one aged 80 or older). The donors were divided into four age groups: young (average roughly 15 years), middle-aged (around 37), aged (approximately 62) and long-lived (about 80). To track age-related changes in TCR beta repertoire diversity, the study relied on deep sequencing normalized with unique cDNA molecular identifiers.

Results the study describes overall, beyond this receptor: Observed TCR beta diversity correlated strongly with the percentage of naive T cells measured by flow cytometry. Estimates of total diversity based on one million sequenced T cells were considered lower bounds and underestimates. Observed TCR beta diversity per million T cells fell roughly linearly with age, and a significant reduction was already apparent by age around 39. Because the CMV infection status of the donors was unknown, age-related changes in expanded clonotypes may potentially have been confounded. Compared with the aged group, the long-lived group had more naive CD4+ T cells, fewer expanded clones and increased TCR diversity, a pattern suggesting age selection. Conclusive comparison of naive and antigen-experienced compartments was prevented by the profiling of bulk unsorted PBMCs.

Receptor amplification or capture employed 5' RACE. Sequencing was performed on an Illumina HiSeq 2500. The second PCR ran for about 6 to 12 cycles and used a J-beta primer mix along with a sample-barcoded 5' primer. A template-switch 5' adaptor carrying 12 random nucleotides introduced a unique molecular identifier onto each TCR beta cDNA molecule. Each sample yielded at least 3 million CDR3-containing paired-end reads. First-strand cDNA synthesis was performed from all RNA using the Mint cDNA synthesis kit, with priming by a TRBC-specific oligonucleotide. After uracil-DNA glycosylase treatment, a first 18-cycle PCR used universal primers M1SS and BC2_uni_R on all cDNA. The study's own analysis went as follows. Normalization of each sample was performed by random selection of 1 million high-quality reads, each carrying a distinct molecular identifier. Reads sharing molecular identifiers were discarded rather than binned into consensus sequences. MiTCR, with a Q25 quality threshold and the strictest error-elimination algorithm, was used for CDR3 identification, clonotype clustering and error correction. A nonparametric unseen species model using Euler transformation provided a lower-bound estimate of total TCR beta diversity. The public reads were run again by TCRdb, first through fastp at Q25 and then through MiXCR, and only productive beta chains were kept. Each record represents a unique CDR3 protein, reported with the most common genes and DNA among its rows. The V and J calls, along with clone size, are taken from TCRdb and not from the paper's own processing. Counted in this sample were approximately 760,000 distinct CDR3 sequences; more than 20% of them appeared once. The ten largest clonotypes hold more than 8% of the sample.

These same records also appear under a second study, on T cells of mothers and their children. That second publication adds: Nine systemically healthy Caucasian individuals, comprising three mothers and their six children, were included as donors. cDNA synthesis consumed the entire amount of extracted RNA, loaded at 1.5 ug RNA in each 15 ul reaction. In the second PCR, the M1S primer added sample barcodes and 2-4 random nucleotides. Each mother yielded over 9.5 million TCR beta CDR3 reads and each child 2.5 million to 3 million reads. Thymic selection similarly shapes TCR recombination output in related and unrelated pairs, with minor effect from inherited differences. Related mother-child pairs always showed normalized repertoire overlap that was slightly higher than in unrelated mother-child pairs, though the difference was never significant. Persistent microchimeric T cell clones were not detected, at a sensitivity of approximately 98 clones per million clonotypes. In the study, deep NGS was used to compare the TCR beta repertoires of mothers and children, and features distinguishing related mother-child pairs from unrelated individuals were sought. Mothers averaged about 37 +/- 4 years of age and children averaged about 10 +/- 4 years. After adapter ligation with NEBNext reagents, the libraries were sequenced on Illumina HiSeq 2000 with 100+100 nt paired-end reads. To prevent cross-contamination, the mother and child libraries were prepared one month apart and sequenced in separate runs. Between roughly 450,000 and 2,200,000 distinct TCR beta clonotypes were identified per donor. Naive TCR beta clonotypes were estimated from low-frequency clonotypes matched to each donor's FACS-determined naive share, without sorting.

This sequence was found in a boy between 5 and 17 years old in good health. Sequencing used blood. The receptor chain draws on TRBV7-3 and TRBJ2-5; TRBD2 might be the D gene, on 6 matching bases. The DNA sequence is TGTGCCAGCAGCTTAATTGGGAGGCAGGCCCAGTACTTC. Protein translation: CASSLIGRQAQYF. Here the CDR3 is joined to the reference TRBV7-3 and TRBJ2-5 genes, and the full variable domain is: GAGVSQTPSNKVTEKGKYVELRCDPISGHTALYWYRQSLGQGPEFLIYFQGTGAADDSGLPNDRFFAVRPEGSVSTLKIQRTERGDSAVYLCASSLIGRQAQYFGPGTRLLVL.